The 25 T cell receptor beta chains in this list originate from one sample, sequenced in a study of blood T cells in healthy people across ages. The second PCR ran roughly 7 to 12 cycles with a sample-barcoded 5' primer and J-beta primers. TCRdb recomputed calls from the 5' RACE reads with MiXCR, one row per CDR3 protein. The table shows roughly 700,000 distinct CDR3 sequences, with 45% to 50% occurring only once. Material: blood. The source is an older woman in good health.

This clonotype was detected a few times. The CDR3 sequence: CSARDRITSGHNEQFF. CDR3 nucleotide sequence: TGCAGTGCTAGAGATCGTATTACTAGCGGGCACAATGAGCAGTTCTTC. The rearrangement uses TRBV20-1 and TRBJ2-1; 9 nucleotides line up with TRBD2. The germline CDR1 and CDR2 sequences are DFQATT and SNEGSKA (reference sequence). The length of the CDR3 is 16 residues. V lost 0 bases, J lost 5 bases, and 8 bases stayed unmatched.

The sample holds a few counts of this clonotype. V is TRBV15 and J is TRBJ2-7; the match to TRBD2 covers 10 bases. In germline, CDR1 is LNHNV, CDR2 YYDKDF (reference sequence). The V and J ends lost 0 bases and 3 bases, in that order; junction bases with no gene match: 14. The CDR3 covers 19 residues. The CDR3 DNA is TGTGCCACCAGCAGAGATCTGAGACTAGCGGGTTGGATTATCTACGAGCAGTACTTC. It encodes CATSRDLRLAGWIIYEQYF.

This clonotype was found a few times. The chain joins TRBV7-3 to TRBJ2-5, with 9 positions matching TRBD1. With the DNA end fitting TRBJ2-7 better, the J assignment may be wrong. CDR3 length: 13 amino acids. Looked up from germline, CDR1 is SGHTA and CDR2 is FQGTGA. The CDR3 reads CASSFGQGFEQYF. The CDR3, as DNA: TGTGCCAGCAGCTTTGGACAGGGGTTCGAGCAGTACTTC.

A remark on this clonotype: At one end, the junction sequence differs from germline, possibly due to a read error. This rearrangement joins TRBV15 to TRBJ2-1; maybe TRBD2 (6 bases). Germline lookup yields CDR1 LNHNV and CDR2 YYDKDF (reference sequence). The CDR3 loop spans 14 amino acids. Here the CDR3 reads CATSNPSAYNERFF. CDR3 nucleotide sequence: TGTGCCACCAGCAATCCTAGCGCATACAATGAGCGGTTCTTC.

V gene TRBV28 combines with J gene TRBJ1-2; D is perhaps TRBD1 (5 bases). Germline CDR1 and CDR2: MDHEN and SYDVKM. V gave up 7 bases and J gave up 8 bases, with 14 bases separating them. The CDR3 is 12 amino acids. This CDR3 reads CASNRDVRGYTF. The CDR3, as DNA: TGTGCCAGCAATAGGGACGTGAGGGGCTACACCTTC.

There are a few counts of this clonotype. The chain combines TRBV7-2 with TRBJ1-2; D uncertain. V was clipped by 3 bases and J by 8 bases, with 13 bases between them. CDR3 size: 13 residues. The germline V gene has CDR1 SGHTA and CDR2 FQGNSA. The CDR3 DNA reads TGTGCCAGCAGCTTCGCGGGCGCGCGGGGCTACACCTTC. Residues: CASSFAGARGYTF.

The chain couples TRBV9 to TRBJ2-5; no firm D call. The J call may be wrong; the DNA end is better matched by TRBJ2-7. The CDR3 runs to 12 residues. From germline, CDR1 is SGDLS and CDR2 YYNGEE. CDR3 nucleotide sequence: TGTGCCAGCAGCGGCGACGGGCGCGAGCAGTACTTC. Its protein product is CASSGDGREQYF.

This clonotype was picked up a small number of times. The chain has TRBV2 and TRBJ2-7; 7 bases agree with TRBD2. After removal of 4 bases from V and 6 bases from J, the junction contained 3 bases not matched to a gene. CDR1 is SNHLY, CDR2 FYNNEI, per germline. The CDR3 covers 12 residues. CDR3 residues: CASSGTGGEQYF. CDR3 sequence (DNA): TGTGCCAGCAGTGGCACGGGAGGCGAGCAGTACTTC.

CDR3 residues: CSLQRETASYEQYF. CDR3 DNA: TGCAGTCTCCAGAGGGAAACCGCTTCCTACGAGCAGTACTTC. The rearrangement joins TRBV20-1 to TRBJ2-7; weak D call: TRBD2 (5 bases). CDR3 length: 14 amino acids. Between the trimmed V and J ends, which lost 8 bases and 1 base, there was a span of 18 bases. Germline CDR1 is DFQATT and CDR2 is SNEGSKA (reference sequence).

The CDR3: CASNTLVVLETQYF. The CDR3 region has the DNA TGTGCCAGCAACACCTTGGTGGTTCTTGAGACCCAGTACTTC. This chain links TRBV28 with TRBJ2-5; D unresolved. V was clipped by 7 bases and J by 5 bases, with 17 bases between them. This CDR3 region has 14 residues. CDR1 is MDHEN, CDR2 SYDVKM, per germline.

A single count supports this clonotype. The rearrangement links TRBV28 to TRBJ1-1; 8 positions agree with TRBD1. There are 15 residues in the CDR3. With 5 bases clipped from V and 1 base from J, the junction kept 6 bases outside the gene matches. CDR1 is MDHEN and CDR2 is SYDVKM in the germline V gene. Here the CDR3 reads CASSTAGTGNTEAFF. Written as DNA, the CDR3 is TGTGCCAGCAGTACAGCCGGGACAGGGAACACTGAAGCTTTCTTT. Combining the CDR3 with reference TRBV28 and TRBJ1-1 gives the whole variable domain DVKVTQSSRYLVKRTGEKVFLECVQDMDHENMFWYRQDPGLGLRLIYFSYDVKMKEKGDIPEGYSVSREKKERFSLILESASTNQTSMYLCASSTAGTGNTEAFFGQGTRLTVV.

Only a few counts were recorded for this clonotype. J is TRBJ2-4 and V is TRBV10-3; 11 bases fit TRBD2. The J call is uncertain, as TRBJ2-7 better fits the DNA end. CDR1 is ENHRY, CDR2 SYGVKD, per germline. The CDR3 spans 14 residues. CDR3 nucleotides: TGTGCCATCAGTGTCCTAGCGGGAGGACGCGAGCAGTACTTC. Translated, it gives CAISVLAGGREQYF.

A remark on this clonotype: One end of the junction varies from germline; a read error may be responsible. The chain employs TRBV6-1 and TRBJ1-2, with no clear D. CDR1 is MNHNS and CDR2 is SASEGT in the germline V gene. The CDR3 has 15 residues. The CDR3 loop is CASSEGTAIYYGYTF. As DNA, the CDR3 is TGTGCCAGCAGCGAAGGAACAGCTATTTACTATGGCTACACCTTC.

In this sample, this clonotype turned up once. This sequence joins TRBV7-2 and TRBJ2-1; D could derive from TRBD1 or TRBD2 (5 bases each). The ends were cut back, 1 base at V and 6 bases at J, with 10 bases in the middle. The CDR3 consists of 14 residues. The germline CDR1 and CDR2 sequences are SGHTA and FQGNSA. In DNA, the CDR3 is TGTGCCAGCAGCTTAGGGGACCTAATCAATGAGCAGTTCTTC. Residues: CASSLGDLINEQFF.

This clonotype showed up just a few times. The chain employs TRBV7-2 and TRBJ2-7; 7 bases agree with TRBD2. The CDR3 is 15 residues long. Trimming took 3 bases from V and 6 from J; bases not matched to a gene: 11. Germline CDR1 is SGHTA and CDR2 is FQGNSA. The CDR3 region has the DNA TGTGCCAGCAGCTTCGGCGCTAACGGGAGGAGCGAGCAGTACTTC. It yields the protein CASSFGANGRSEQYF. Using reference TRBV7-2 and TRBJ2-7 for the parts outside the CDR3, the full variable domain is GAGVSQSPSNKVTEKGKDVELRCDPISGHTALYWYRQSLGQGLEFLIYFQGNSAPDKSGLPSDRFSAERTGGSVSTLTIQRTQQEDSAVYLCASSFGANGRSEQYFGPGTRLTVT.

The J gene is TRBJ2-4, the V gene TRBV7-2, with 9 bases that match TRBD2. The assigned J gene may be wrong: the sequence end matches TRBJ2-7 better. CDR1 is SGHTA, CDR2 FQGNSA, per germline. This CDR3 has 16 amino acids. The CDR3 sequence: CASSIGLARGLIEQYF. In DNA, the CDR3 is TGTGCCAGCAGCATCGGACTAGCGAGAGGTTTAATCGAGCAGTACTTC.

This clonotype was seen only a few times. This chain links TRBV5-5 with TRBJ2-7; possible D gene TRBD1, 5 bases. CDR1 SGHKS and CDR2 YYEKEE come from the germline V gene (reference sequence). The V end lost 0 bases, the J end lost 3 bases, and 16 bases lay between the germline ends. This CDR3 has 16 amino acids. CDR3 amino acids: CASSLGPRAEHYEQYF. The CDR3 nucleotides are TGTGCCAGCAGCTTGGGGCCCAGGGCAGAGCACTACGAGCAGTACTTC.

This sequence joins TRBV7-9 and TRBJ2-5; weak D call: TRBD2 (6 bases). Germline V gene sequence: CDR1 SEHNR, CDR2 FQNEAQ (reference sequence). The CDR3 covers 12 residues. The V gene lost 6 bases and the J gene lost 11 bases, with 16 bases spanning the gap. The CDR3: CASSYGGNEQYF. CDR3 sequence (DNA): TGTGCCAGCAGTTACGGCGGGAATGAGCAGTACTTC.

This chain links TRBV7-2 with TRBJ2-1, with TRBD1 as a possible D gene (5 bases). The V end lost 2 bases, the J end lost 9 bases, and 11 bases lay between the germline ends. Germline V lookup: CDR1 SGHTA, CDR2 FQGNSA. CDR3 size: 13 residues. The CDR3 sequence: CASSLNQGSEQFF. For the CDR3, the DNA is TGTGCCAGCAGCTTAAATCAGGGCAGTGAGCAGTTCTTC.

There are a few counts of this clonotype. This chain joins TRBV10-3 and TRBJ1-2; D ambiguous. The CDR3 is 15 amino acids. The ends were cut back, 7 bases at V and 1 base at J, with 16 bases in the middle. Germline V gene lookup returns CDR1 ENHRY and CDR2 SYGVKD. Written as DNA, the CDR3 is TGTGCCATCATATCGGTGGAAGGCCTTAACTATGGCTACACCTTC. This sequence encodes CAIISVEGLNYGYTF.

The chain employs TRBV6-5 and TRBJ2-7; 10 bases agree with TRBD1. The V and J ends lost 6 bases and 3 bases, in that order; junction bases with no gene match: 8. The germline CDR1 and CDR2 sequences are MNHEY and SVGAGI. The CDR3 is 15 residues long. In DNA form, the CDR3 reads TGTGCCAGCAGGATGACAGGGGGCAGAAGCTACGAGCAGTACTTC. Encoded protein: CASRMTGGRSYEQYF.

The chain is built from TRBV15 and TRBJ2-2, with a weak D call TRBD2 (5 bases). This CDR3 has 15 amino acids. V lost 0 bases and J lost 4, with 9 bases in between. The germline V gene has CDR1 LNHNV and CDR2 YYDKDF (reference sequence). The CDR3 nucleotides read TGTGCCACCAGCAGAGATCCCGCGGGCACCGGGGAGCTGTTTTTT. This gives the protein CATSRDPAGTGELFF.

This clonotype was detected a few times. The rearrangement uses TRBV12-3 or TRBV12-4 and TRBJ2-7; 8 nucleotides agree with TRBD1. Trimming removed 8 bases from V and 1 base from J; junction bases left unmatched: 4. The CDR3 totals 13 residues. The CDR3 DNA reads TGTGCCAGCCGAACAGGGGGTTCCTACGAGCAGTACTTC. It specifies CASRTGGSYEQYF.

This chain links TRBV20-1 with TRBJ2-2, with unresolved D. The CDR3 is 12 amino acids. Per germline, CDR1 DFQATT and CDR2 SNEGSKA (reference sequence). The V end lost 6 bases, the J end lost 5 bases, and 10 bases lay between the germline ends. The CDR3 DNA reads as TGCAGTGCCACGAAGGATACCGGGGAGCTGTTTTTT. It is translated as CSATKDTGELFF.

The chain uses TRBV30 and TRBJ1-1, with a weak D call TRBD1 (5 bases). Germline CDR1 reads GTSNPN; CDR2 reads SVGIG (reference sequence). The length of the CDR3 is 11 residues. The V end was cut by 4 bases, the J end by 3 bases, with 6 bases between. CDR3 bases: TGTGCCTGGATAGGGGACACTGAAGCTTTCTTT. Protein sequence: CAWIGDTEAFF.